The 8 T cell receptor beta chains below were found in one sample sequenced in a study of OX40 agonist ivuxolimab in advanced cancers. Assay: immunoSEQ multiplex PCR; the TCRdb copy retains only in-frame clones and omits some. The repertoire holds 50,000 to 70,000 clones, about four fifths seen once, with roughly 0.6% in the top ten. The sequencing used CD4+ or CD8+ T cells sorted from blood, collected in a trial of the OX40 agonist ivuxolimab. Source of these receptors: an adult with an advanced solid tumor such as melanoma, head and neck, liver or kidney cancer.

V gene TRBV19 combines with J gene TRBJ1-2, with D unresolved. Trimming took 0 bases from V and 2 from J, leaving 13 bases between them. The CDR3 is made up of 16 amino acids. CDR1 is LNHDA and CDR2 is SQIVND in the germline V gene (reference sequence). The CDR3 region is CASSIEEGLKNYGYTF. The CDR3 nucleotides are TGTGCCAGTAGTATAGAGGAGGGTCTGAAAAACTATGGCTACACCTTC.

The chain employs TRBV5-1 and TRBJ2-3; 11 nucleotides align to TRBD1. With 4 bases clipped from V and 5 bases from J, the junction kept 6 bases outside the gene matches. Looked up from germline, CDR1 is SGHRS and CDR2 is YFSETQ. The CDR3 length is 15 residues. CDR3 amino acids: CASSRDRGTGDTQYF. DNA for the CDR3: TGCGCCAGCAGCAGGGACAGGGGGACTGGAGATACGCAGTATTTT.

The chain links TRBV29-1 to TRBJ2-7; 8 positions match TRBD2. The CDR3 runs to 16 residues. CDR1 is SQVTM, CDR2 ANQGSEA, per germline. The V and J ends lost 4 bases and 0 bases, in that order; junction bases with no gene match: 11. CDR3: CSVARGAGGASYEQYF. CDR3 DNA: TGCAGCGTTGCGCGGGGGGCCGGGGGGGCCTCCTACGAGCAGTACTTC.

This chain links TRBV14 with TRBJ2-3; 7 bases fit TRBD1. In germline, CDR1 is SGHDN, CDR2 FVKESK. The ends lost 1 base at V and 8 bases at J; junction bases unmatched: 9. The CDR3 totals 15 residues. CDR3 region: CASSQVRGGWATQYF. The CDR3 DNA follows: TGTGCCAGCAGCCAAGTGCGAGGGGGCTGGGCTACGCAGTATTTT.

The rearrangement links TRBV7-2 to TRBJ1-1; no clear D. The germline V gene encodes CDR1 SGHTA and CDR2 FQGNSA. The CDR3 length is 14 residues. V was cut by 5 bases and J by 4 bases, with 14 bases left in between. CDR3 nucleotide sequence: TGTGCCAGCAGCCAAGACCAGTCGACCACTGAAGCTTTCTTT. Translating gives CASSQDQSTTEAFF.

J is TRBJ2-4 and V is TRBV7-2; weak D call: TRBD2 (7 bases). Germline V lookup: CDR1 SGHTA, CDR2 FQGNSA. This CDR3 is 16 amino acids long. V was pared by 1 base and J by 3 bases, with 13 bases between. The CDR3 spells CASSLEFRGGKNIQYF. The CDR3 bases are TGTGCCAGCAGCTTAGAGTTTAGGGGGGGCAAAAACATTCAGTACTTC.

The rearrangement joins TRBV19 to TRBJ2-5; 9 bases align to TRBD1. The V gene's germline CDR1 is LNHDA and CDR2 SQIVND (reference sequence). The CDR3 is made up of 16 amino acids. J lost 2 bases, V lost 3 bases, and 7 bases had no gene match. The CDR3 nucleotides are TGTGCCAGTAGTATTTCGGACAGGGGCATGCAAGAGACCCAGTACTTC. Protein sequence: CASSISDRGMQETQYF.

The rearrangement uses TRBV6-1 and TRBJ1-1; D may be TRBD1 (6 bases). Trimming stripped 10 bases from V and 8 bases from J, with 14 bases between. The CDR3 runs to 11 residues. The germline gives CDR1 MNHNS, CDR2 SASEGT. CDR3 DNA sequence: TGTGCCACCCTCAGGGGAAGAGAAGCTTTCTTT. This codes for CATLRGREAFF.